The T cell receptor beta chain under discussion was sequenced for a study of vaccination and CD4 T cells after COVID-19. The CDR3 spans 14 residues. Germline assignment: CDR1 SNHLY and CDR2 FYNNEI. V dropped 3 bases and J dropped 11; count of bases not matched to a gene: 11. About this clonotype: Its antigen is unknown.

The treatment denotes: roughly 10-day PBMC culture with coronavirus spike peptide pools or control peptides (ViraFEST assay). Sequence data for DNA of cultured CD4+ T cells were generated by the Oncomine TCR Beta short-read assay. TCRdb reprocessed the PCR reads via MiXCR and lists one record per CDR3 protein. The sample lists about 15,000 distinct CDR3 sequences, more than 65% seen once, with 9.6% in the top ten. The chain has TRBV2 and TRBJ2-7, with TRBD2 matching over 9 bases. The sequencing here drew on CD4+ T cells from blood, cultured in vitro, taken after SARS-CoV-2 vaccination. The sequence was obtained from a human donor who received a COVID-19 vaccine. The CDR3 spells CASSELGSGGRKYF. The CDR3 bases are TGTGCCAGCAGTGAGTTGGGTAGCGGGGGTCGCAAGTACTTC.